This TCR beta chain was retrieved from a study of blood T cell repertoires in COVID-19 (dated by TCRdb to 2018 to 2020). The study in broad terms: Collaborator samples came from the United States, Italy and Spain and covered acute and convalescent phases of COVID-19. Where available, HLA class I and class II types were obtained from metadata supplied by the sample provider rather than from assay-based typing. The repertoires were made available in a free public database intended to serve as a resource for research on the immune response to SARS-CoV-2. The prospective study material was composed of cDNA or gDNA derived from T cells, B-cell-depleted T cells, or PBMCs. Subjects who had been exposed to COVID-19, were actively infected with it, or had recovered from it provided the deeply sampled blood TCRbeta repertoires that made up the dataset. The samples were drawn from the first 160 participants of the ongoing ImmuneRACE study and from 1,254 subjects provided by 6 global collaborators. A de-identified subject ID, COVID-19 status, age in years and sex were almost always included in the sample metadata.

The germline V gene (reference sequence) supplies CDR1 MNHNY and CDR2 SVGAGI. V loses 2 bases of germline sequence and J loses 9 bases, and the interval between the two ends is 14 bases. The CDR3 numbers 14 residues from cysteine through phenylalanine. Only the CDR3 DNA is retained, 42 bases long and in frame from the first base. General study outcomes and caveats: Clinical and demographic metadata were provided uncurated, with the amount varying by source and participant.

A word on this clone: It has no known antigen specificity. Base quality data are lacking; no much larger clone is found one base away.

The immunoSEQ Assay, a bias-controlled multiplex PCR, was used to amplify TCRbeta CDR3 regions from genomic DNA. The published analysis was carried out like this. The number of nucleated cells in each sample was estimated from the amplification of reference gene primers within the assay. To quantify the absolute abundance of each unique TCRbeta CDR3 rearrangement, sequence reads were collapsed and filtered. Productive Simpson clonality was computed per sample as the square root of Simpson's diversity index over productive rearrangements. Imported from immuneACCESS, the table was reduced by TCRdb to in-frame sequences with V and J called. These copies leave out some clones; in studies compared against another copy, an unresolved V gene accounts for under half, and the cause of the remainder is not known. The V and J calls and the clone size are those of that table, but D and trimming were determined from the DNA. This sample has around 280,000 clones in its table, and approximately 90% of those were observed once. The top ten clones comprise about 5.5% of the sample.

Enrolling through a virtual design, the prospective study's participants ranged in age from roughly 18 to 95 years and lived across some 23 United States geographic areas. Cohort assignment in the prospective study relied on participant-reported clinical history from a screening survey and a study questionnaire. For ImmuneRACE Cohort 3, a participant was defined as recovered based on two consecutive negative NP/OP PCR tests, clearance by a healthcare professional, or resolution of symptoms. In the prospective study, whole blood, serum and a nasopharyngeal or oropharyngeal swab were collected from each participant by mobile phlebotomists. Over a 2-month period, participants in the prospective study had the option of providing additional blood draws and questionnaires. Before DNA extraction, blood samples from the prospective study were shipped at room temperature or frozen.

The specimen was PBMCs or T cells enriched from blood (not recorded which). The chain was built from TRBV6-6 and TRBJ2-4, with the D gene not clear enough to name. The TCR was taken from a middle-aged woman who had recovered from COVID-19. The CDR3 in this case is CASSYRLSPGIQYF. The DNA sequence follows: TGTGCCAGCAGTTACCGCCTCTCCCCGGGCATTCAGTACTTC.